The rows below give T cell receptor beta chains drawn from one sample of a study of human T cells and chemical hapten exposure. In TCRdb, the RACE reads were re-called with MiXCR into one record per CDR3 protein. The repertoire consists of fewer than 100,000 distinct CDR3 sequences, with roughly a tenth occurring once and the leading ten covering approximately 2.2%. The specimen was whole blood, collected in connection with sensitization to the hapten diphenylcyclopropenone (DPC). The receptors here all came from a woman aged 40 to 50 with alopecia areata. Some clones in this sample may be carry-over from other donors' samples. Both conserved end residues are part of each CDR3. A D gene is named only where the DNA matches it firmly. Size is omitted from some rows. Given values are once, few, many or a class for expanded clones.

DNA: TGCAGTGGAACTAGCGGGCATACCACAGATACGCAGTATTTT
CDR3: CSGTSGHTTDTQYF
V: TRBV20-1
size: -
D: TRBD2
J: TRBJ2-3

DNA: TGCGCCAGCAGCCTCTACAGGGGCCTTGACACCGGGGAGCTGTTTTTT
CDR3: CASSLYRGLDTGELFF
V: TRBV4-1
size: many
D: TRBD1
J: TRBJ2-2

DNA: TGTGCCAGCAGTTTTGGACAGAACCAAGAGACCCAGTACTTC
CDR3: CASSFGQNQETQYF
V: TRBV28
size: -
D: -
J: TRBJ2-5

DNA: TGCAGCGCCAGGACAGGAGTTGGGGAGACCCAGTACTTC
CDR3: CSARTGVGETQYF
V: TRBV29-1
size: few
D: TRBD1
J: TRBJ2-5

DNA: TGTGCCAGCAGCCAAGAGACAGACTTTAATCAGCCCCAGCATTTT
CDR3: CASSQETDFNQPQHF
V: TRBV4-2
size: few
D: -
J: TRBJ1-5

DNA: TGCGCCAGCAGCTTGGAGGGACTAGCGGGGACGGGGAATGAGCAGTTCTTC
CDR3: CASSLEGLAGTGNEQFF
V: TRBV5-1
size: few
D: TRBD2
J: TRBJ2-1

DNA: TGTGCCAGCAGTGATCAACCTCAGCCCCAGCATTTT
CDR3: CASSDQPQPQHF
V: TRBV2
size: few
D: -
J: TRBJ1-5

DNA: TGTGCCAGCAGCCTTGGACTAGTGAGGCCAGATACGCAGTATTTT
CDR3: CASSLGLVRPDTQYF
V: TRBV9
size: -
D: TRBD2
J: TRBJ2-3

DNA: TGCGCCAGCAGAGCAGGGTCCTACAATGAGCAGTTCTTC
CDR3: CASRAGSYNEQFF
V: TRBV5-1
size: few
D: -
J: TRBJ2-1

DNA: TGTGCCAGCAGCCTTACAGGTCGGAGGGGAAACACCATATATTTT
CDR3: CASSLTGRRGNTIYF
V: TRBV25-1
size: few
D: -
J: TRBJ1-3

DNA: TGCAGTGCTAGAAACCACAGGGGGCTAGCGGGATGCAATGAGCAGTTCTTC
CDR3: CSARNHRGLAGCNEQFF
V: TRBV20-1
size: -
D: -
J: TRBJ2-1

DNA: TGTGCCAGCAGCTCCCGGGACCTGCAGTTCTTC
CDR3: CASSSRDLQFF
V: TRBV7-8
size: few
D: -
J: TRBJ2-1

DNA: TGTGCCAGCAGTTCCCGGCGGGCAGGGTCCTACGAGCAGTACTTC
CDR3: CASSSRRAGSYEQYF
V: TRBV28
size: many
D: -
J: TRBJ2-7

DNA: TGTGCCAGCAGTTTTAATTCCGACTACTCCTACAATGAGCAGTTCTTC
CDR3: CASSFNSDYSYNEQFF
V: TRBV27
size: few
D: -
J: TRBJ2-1

DNA: TGTGCCAGCTCACCTGGGGAAGGCACTGAAGCTTTCTTT
CDR3: CASSPGEGTEAFF
V: TRBV18
size: many
D: -
J: TRBJ1-1

DNA: TGCGCCAGCAGCCAAGATGGTCCCGGGACTAGCGGGAGGATCTCCTACAATGAGCAGTTCTTC
CDR3: CASSQDGPGTSGRISYNEQFF
V: TRBV4-1
size: many
D: TRBD2
J: TRBJ2-1

DNA: TGTGCCAGCTCACCAAGCAGATCGGACTACACCTTC
CDR3: CASSPSRSDYTF
V: TRBV18
size: few
D: -
J: TRBJ1-2